The rows below give T cell receptor beta chains drawn from one sample of a study of T-cell memory formation after mild COVID-19. TCRdb ran MiXCR on the 5' RACE reads and lists one entry per CDR3 protein. This sample carries nearly 110,000 distinct CDR3 sequences, around 14% of them seen once, and the ten largest clones take about 39%. The sequenced sample consisted of PBMCs or a T cell subset sorted from them (not recorded which). Source of these receptors: a young man who had mild COVID-19 (a few samples of this study predate the infection). Cell type and time point are not known. The CDR3 runs from the conserved cysteine through the conserved F or W. D genes are given only for firm matches. Size values are once, few and many counts, or a class for expanded clones, and some rows have none.

V	size	J	D	CDR3	DNA
TRBV6-2/TRBV6-3	few	TRBJ2-1	TRBD2	CASSYGSGGNYNEQFF	TGTGCCAGCAGTTACGGTAGCGGGGGAAATTACAATGAGCAGTTCTTC
TRBV5-1	-	TRBJ2-5	-	CASSDRSSRETQYF	TGCGCCAGCAGTGACCGGTCCTCCCGGGAGACCCAGTACTTC
TRBV11-2	-	TRBJ2-1	TRBD1	CASSEQGVWDEQFF	TGTGCCAGCAGCGAACAGGGGGTGTGGGATGAGCAGTTCTTC
TRBV29-1	-	TRBJ1-1	-	CSVEIGGEAFF	TGCAGCGTTGAAATCGGAGGCGAAGCTTTCTTT
TRBV21-1	once	TRBJ1-1	-	CASSNRDRGPTEAFF	TGTGCCAGCAGCAACCGGGACAGGGGGCCGACTGAAGCTTTCTTT
TRBV2	-	TRBJ2-1	-	CASSPSGRALSYNEQFF	TGTGCCAGCAGCCCTTCCGGCAGGGCGCTCTCCTACAATGAGCAGTTCTTC
TRBV6-2/TRBV6-3	many	TRBJ2-5	-	CASSYSDGEETQYF	TGTGCCAGCAGTTACTCAGATGGGGAAGAGACCCAGTACTTC
TRBV27	few	TRBJ2-1	TRBD2	CASSLRGVNEQFF	TGTGCCAGCAGTTTACGGGGGGTCAATGAGCAGTTCTTC
TRBV9	few	TRBJ2-5	TRBD1	CASSVQGVSQETQYF	TGTGCCAGCAGCGTCCAGGGGGTTAGTCAAGAGACCCAGTACTTC
TRBV24-1	many	TRBJ2-3	TRBD2	CATSERTSFGTDTQYF	TGTGCCACCAGTGAACGGACTAGCTTCGGCACAGATACGCAGTATTTT
TRBV27	few	TRBJ2-1	-	CASSLSAGNNEQFF	TGTGCCAGCAGTTTATCGGCCGGAAACAATGAGCAGTTCTTC
TRBV4-2	-	TRBJ2-7	-	CASSQVCATYEQYF	TGTGCCAGCAGCCAAGTGTGTGCGACGTACGAGCAGTACTTC
TRBV11-2	-	TRBJ1-5	-	CASSETAGDNQPQHF	TGTGCCAGCAGCGAGACCGCAGGGGACAACCAGCCCCAGCATTTT
TRBV7-3	few	TRBJ2-3	TRBD2	CASSLTPGWTSGPDTQYF	TGTGCCAGCAGCTTAACCCCGGGCTGGACTAGCGGGCCAGATACGCAGTATTTT
TRBV27	few	TRBJ1-1	-	CASNAEAFF	TGTGCCAGCAACGCTGAAGCTTTCTTT
TRBV7-3	-	TRBJ2-3	TRBD2	CASSFKAGASTDTQYF	TGTGCCAGCAGCTTCAAAGCGGGGGCTAGCACAGATACGCAGTATTTT
TRBV29-1	-	TRBJ1-1	TRBD1	CSGDSLFHTEAFF	TGCAGCGGGGACAGCCTATTTCACACTGAAGCTTTCTTT